The 18 T cell receptor beta chains in this list originate from one sample, sequenced in a study of blood T cell repertoires in COVID-19. Profiling relied on immunoSEQ multiplex PCR, and the TCRdb table lists in-frame clones only, not all of them. The sample yields approximately 220,000 clones, roughly 82% seen once. The sample consisted of peripheral blood. The source of these receptors is a woman in her 70s with acute or convalescent COVID-19.

This chain connects TRBV5-4 to TRBJ1-5; D might be TRBD1 (6 bases). V gave up 4 bases and J gave up 5 bases, with 22 bases separating them. CDR3 size: 17 residues. Germline V lookup: CDR1 SGHNT, CDR2 YYREEE (reference sequence). CDR3: CASSPTSGSPGDQPQHF. The CDR3, as DNA: TGTGCCAGCAGCCCGACCTCCGGGTCCCCAGGGGATCAGCCCCAGCATTTT.

This chain links TRBV6-1 with TRBJ1-2, with TRBD1 identical over 7 bases. Germline lookup yields CDR1 MNHNS and CDR2 SASEGT. CDR3 size: 15 residues. After removal of 3 bases from V and 4 bases from J, the junction contained 8 bases not matched to a gene. The CDR3 here is CASSETYDRVYGYTF. Here the CDR3 DNA reads TGTGCCAGCAGTGAGACGTATGACAGGGTCTATGGCTACACCTTC.

This rearrangement joins TRBV27 to TRBJ2-1; 8 positions match TRBD1. This CDR3 is 15 amino acids long. Germline V lookup: CDR1 MNHEY, CDR2 SMNVEV (reference sequence). V shed 5 bases, J shed 4 bases, and the junction held 7 bases outside the gene matches. CDR3: CASSAGQGRYNEQFF. Here the CDR3 DNA reads TGTGCCAGCAGTGCTGGACAGGGTAGGTACAATGAGCAGTTCTTC.

The chain joins TRBV7-4 to TRBJ1-3, with TRBD1 matching over 7 bases. V shed 5 bases and J 3 bases; nucleotides not matched to a gene: 13. Germline CDR1 is SGHVT and CDR2 is SQSDAQ. This CDR3 has 17 residues. DNA for the CDR3: TGTGCCAGCAGCCTAATCACCAGGGGGTCGGGTGGAAACACCATATATTTT. Amino acid sequence: CASSLITRGSGGNTIYF.

The V gene is TRBV2, the J gene TRBJ1-5, with D possibly being TRBD1 (6 bases). The V gene's germline CDR1 is SNHLY and CDR2 FYNNEI. The length of the CDR3 is 14 residues. Between the trimmed V and J ends, which lost 5 bases and 7 bases, there was a span of 15 bases. CDR3 nucleotides: TGTGCCAGCAGTCCGCAGGGGATGGGACAGCCCCAGCATTTT. As protein: CASSPQGMGQPQHF.

CDR3 protein: CASSYGLAEETQYF. CDR3 bases: TGTGCCAGCAGCTATGGACTAGCGGAAGAGACCCAGTACTTC. The chain recombines TRBV9 with TRBJ2-5, with 10 bases that match TRBD2. The CDR3 is made up of 14 amino acids. J lost 3 bases, V lost 4 bases, and 3 bases had no gene match. CDR1 and CDR2 (germline): SGDLS, YYNGEE.

The chain has TRBV29-1 and TRBJ1-1; 8 bases are a match to TRBD1. Looked up from germline, CDR1 is SQVTM and CDR2 is ANQGSEA. The junction had 13 bases not matched to a gene; V was cut back by 6 bases and J by 7 bases. The CDR3 sequence is 14 residues long. The CDR3 loop reads CSVPPYFGQGEAFF. For the CDR3, the DNA is TGCAGCGTCCCACCTTATTTTGGACAGGGTGAAGCTTTCTTT.

The DNA for the CDR3 is TGTGCCAGCACCGGGGGCTCCTACAATGAGCAGTTCTTC. Protein sequence: CASTGGSYNEQFF. The chain couples TRBV28 to TRBJ2-1, with D maybe TRBD2 (6 bases). From germline, CDR1 is MDHEN and CDR2 SYDVKM. This CDR3 spans 13 amino acids. The V end was cut by 7 bases, the J end by 0 bases, with 7 bases between.

The chain is built from TRBV12-3 or TRBV12-4 and TRBJ2-7; 8 nucleotides line up with TRBD1. This CDR3 has 13 residues. Trimming at V came to 2 bases and at J to 4 bases, leaving 1 base not matched to a gene. CDR3 sequence: CASSLTGGYEQYF. CDR3 sequence (DNA): TGTGCCAGCAGTTTAACAGGGGGGTACGAGCAGTACTTC.

The chain employs TRBV10-3 and TRBJ2-3; 14 bases align to TRBD2. V lost 4 bases, J lost 6 bases, and 9 bases stayed unmatched. Germline CDR1 ENHRY, CDR2 SYGVKD. CDR3 size: 17 residues. CDR3 residues: CAISGSRTSGGSDTQYF. CDR3 nucleotides: TGTGCCATCAGTGGGTCCCGGACTAGCGGGGGGAGTGATACGCAGTATTTT.

The rearrangement links TRBV10-2 to TRBJ1-1; D is unclear. Trimming shortened V by 4 bases and J by 4 bases, and 16 bases separated the two germline ends. The CDR3 loop spans 15 amino acids. The germline V gene encodes CDR1 WSHSY and CDR2 SAAADI. CDR3 DNA sequence: TGCGCCAGCAGTGTTTGGGTAGGAGACGGCACTGAAGCTTTCTTT. Amino acid sequence: CASSVWVGDGTEAFF.

In DNA, the CDR3 is TGTGCCAGCAGTGAGTTAGCGGGCTACAATGAGCAGTTCTTC. This sequence encodes CASSELAGYNEQFF. The V and J genes are TRBV6-1 and TRBJ2-1; 7 bases are shared with TRBD2. The ends lost 3 bases at V and 3 bases at J; junction bases unmatched: 2. The CDR3 sequence is 14 residues long. Germline assignment: CDR1 MNHNS and CDR2 SASEGT.

In its sample, this clone was seen a few times. The rearrangement joins TRBV18 to TRBJ2-7; TRBD1 agrees at 11 bases. V was clipped by 5 bases and J by 3 bases; unmatched bases: 12. Germline V gives CDR1 KGHSH, CDR2 LQKENI. This CDR3 region has 17 residues. CDR3 sequence reads: CASSVSVGTGGGYEQYF. The CDR3 DNA is TGTGCCAGCTCAGTTTCGGTGGGGACAGGGGGAGGCTACGAGCAGTACTTC.

The V gene is TRBV19, the J gene TRBJ1-1; a weak D match, TRBD1 (5 bases). Per the germline V gene, CDR1 is LNHDA and CDR2 is SQIVND (reference sequence). The CDR3 is 12 amino acids. Trimming removed 6 bases from V and 5 bases from J, with 10 bases in between. CDR3 nucleotide sequence: TGTGCCAGTAGACTCAGGGAAACTGAAGCTTTCTTT. Residues: CASRLRETEAFF.

V usage is TRBV19 and J usage is TRBJ1-3; D remains unclear. The CDR3 has 14 amino acids. Germline V gives CDR1 LNHDA, CDR2 SQIVND (reference sequence). V lost 3 bases and J 0 bases, leaving 6 bases between the germline ends. CDR3 bases: TGTGCCAGTAGTATCCCAGGCTCTGGAAACACCATATATTTT. Amino acid sequence: CASSIPGSGNTIYF.

The chain couples TRBV7-2 to TRBJ1-3, with a tentative D call TRBD1 (6 bases). With 1 base removed from V and 11 bases from J, the gap between germline ends came to 12 bases. The germline CDR1 and CDR2 sequences are SGHTA and FQGNSA. This CDR3 contains 13 residues. CDR3 sequence reads: CASSLEGGSSIYF. DNA of the CDR3: TGTGCCAGCAGCTTAGAGGGGGGGAGTTCCATATATTTT. The whole variable domain, filled in from reference TRBV7-2 and TRBJ1-3, reads GAGVSQSPSNKVTEKGKDVELRCDPISGHTALYWYRQSLGQGLEFLIYFQGNSAPDKSGLPSDRFSAERTGGSVSTLTIQRTQQEDSAVYLCASSLEGGSSIYFGEGSWLTVV.

The gene calls are TRBV24-1 and TRBJ1-1, with 8 bases identical to TRBD1. There are 13 residues in the CDR3. The germline V gene encodes CDR1 KGHDR and CDR2 SFDVKD. The ends lost 5 bases at V and 8 bases at J; junction bases unmatched: 6. CDR3 sequence: CATSANAGGEAFF. The CDR3 coding sequence is TGTGCCACCAGTGCGAACGCAGGGGGCGAAGCTTTCTTT.

The chain carries TRBV18 and TRBJ1-4; D remains unclear. CDR3 size: 16 residues. The germline gives CDR1 KGHSH, CDR2 LQKENI. With 2 bases removed from V and 2 bases from J, the gap between germline ends came to 12 bases. CDR3 amino acids: CASSPSMRATNEKLFF. CDR3 DNA: TGTGCCAGCTCACCATCTATGCGGGCGACTAATGAAAAACTGTTTTTT.